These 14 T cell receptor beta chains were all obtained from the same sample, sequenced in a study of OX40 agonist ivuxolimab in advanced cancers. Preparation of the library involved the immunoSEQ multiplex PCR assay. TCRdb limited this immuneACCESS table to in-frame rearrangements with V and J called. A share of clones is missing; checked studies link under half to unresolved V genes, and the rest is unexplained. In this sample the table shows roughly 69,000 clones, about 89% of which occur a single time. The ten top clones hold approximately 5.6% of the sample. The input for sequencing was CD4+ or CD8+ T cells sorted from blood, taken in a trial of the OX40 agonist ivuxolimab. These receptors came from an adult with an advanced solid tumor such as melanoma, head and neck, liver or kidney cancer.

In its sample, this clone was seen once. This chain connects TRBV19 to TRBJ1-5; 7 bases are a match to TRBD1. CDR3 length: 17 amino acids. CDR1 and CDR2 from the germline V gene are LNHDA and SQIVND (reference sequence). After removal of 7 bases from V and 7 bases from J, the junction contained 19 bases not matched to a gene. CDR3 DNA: TGTGCCAGTACCGTAGGGGACTACAGGGGACCCTACCAGCCCCAGCATTTT. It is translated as CASTVGDYRGPYQPQHF.

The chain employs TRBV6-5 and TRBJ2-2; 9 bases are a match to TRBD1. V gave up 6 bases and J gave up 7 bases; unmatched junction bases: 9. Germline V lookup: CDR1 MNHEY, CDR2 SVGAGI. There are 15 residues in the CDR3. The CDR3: CASSPGTGMYGELFF. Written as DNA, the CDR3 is TGTGCCAGCAGCCCCGGGACAGGGATGTACGGGGAGCTGTTTTTT.

The chain's CDR3 is CASSLGLAGGTGELFF. The CDR3 region has the DNA TGTGCCAGCAGTTTAGGACTAGCGGGAGGGACCGGGGAGCTGTTTTTT. The chain links TRBV28 to TRBJ2-2; 15 nucleotides line up with TRBD2. Germline CDR1 and CDR2: MDHEN and SYDVKM. The J segment lost 5 bases and the V segment lost 2 bases, leaving 0 bases of the junction unmatched. CDR3 length: 16 residues.

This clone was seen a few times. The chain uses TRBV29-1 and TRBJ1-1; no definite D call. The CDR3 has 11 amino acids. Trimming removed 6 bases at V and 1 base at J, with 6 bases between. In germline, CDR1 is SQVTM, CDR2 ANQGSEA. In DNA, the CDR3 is TGCAGCGTAGGCAAGAACACTGAAGCTTTCTTT. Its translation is CSVGKNTEAFF.

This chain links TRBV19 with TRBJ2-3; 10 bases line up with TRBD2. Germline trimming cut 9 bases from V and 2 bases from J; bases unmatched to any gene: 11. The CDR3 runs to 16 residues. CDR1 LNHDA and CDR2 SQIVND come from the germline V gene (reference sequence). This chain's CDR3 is CASLNIAGGYTDTQYF. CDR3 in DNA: TGTGCCAGCCTGAATATAGCGGGAGGCTACACAGATACGCAGTATTTT.

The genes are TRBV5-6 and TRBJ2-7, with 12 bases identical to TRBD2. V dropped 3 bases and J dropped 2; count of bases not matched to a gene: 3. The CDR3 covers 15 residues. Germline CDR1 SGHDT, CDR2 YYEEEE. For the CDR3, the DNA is TGTGCCAGCAGCTCACTAGCGGGAGGCCCCTACGAGCAGTACTTC. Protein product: CASSSLAGGPYEQYF.

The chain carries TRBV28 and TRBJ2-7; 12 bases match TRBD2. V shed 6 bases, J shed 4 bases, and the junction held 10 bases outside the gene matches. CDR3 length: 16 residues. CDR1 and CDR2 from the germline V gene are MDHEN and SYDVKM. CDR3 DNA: TGTGCCAGCAGGGACCTAGCGGGAGGGCCGGTTTACGAGCAGTACTTC. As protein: CASRDLAGGPVYEQYF.

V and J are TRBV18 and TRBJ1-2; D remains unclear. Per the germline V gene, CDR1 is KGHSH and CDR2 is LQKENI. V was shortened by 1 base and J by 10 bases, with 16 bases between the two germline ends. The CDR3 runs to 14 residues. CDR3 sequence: CASSPQGDMLDYTF. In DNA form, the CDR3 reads TGTGCCAGCTCACCACAGGGTGATATGCTCGACTACACCTTC.

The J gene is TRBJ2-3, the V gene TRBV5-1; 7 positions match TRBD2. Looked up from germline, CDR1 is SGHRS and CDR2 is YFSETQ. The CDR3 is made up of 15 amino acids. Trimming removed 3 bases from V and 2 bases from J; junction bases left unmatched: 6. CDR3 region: CASSYGSGATDTQYF. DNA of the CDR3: TGCGCCAGCAGCTACGGGAGCGGGGCCACAGATACGCAGTATTTT.

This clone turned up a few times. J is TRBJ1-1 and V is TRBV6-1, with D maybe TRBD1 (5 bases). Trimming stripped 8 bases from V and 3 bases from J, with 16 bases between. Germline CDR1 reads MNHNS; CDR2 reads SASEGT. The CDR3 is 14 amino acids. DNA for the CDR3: TGTGCCAGCCAGGGCCTTAGGACGGACACTGAAGCTTTCTTT. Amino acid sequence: CASQGLRTDTEAFF.

CDR3 protein: CASSLDSYNNQPQHF. As DNA, the CDR3 is TGCGCCAGCAGCCTGGACAGCTATAACAATCAGCCCCAGCATTTT. The chain uses TRBV5-1 and TRBJ1-5; D may be TRBD1 (6 bases). Germline CDR1 SGHRS, CDR2 YFSETQ. This CDR3 comprises 15 residues. Trimming shortened V by 4 bases and J by 3 bases, and 14 bases separated the two germline ends.

CDR3 loop: CASSFILTVSYGYTF. In nucleotides, the CDR3 is TGTGCCAGCAGTTTTATTCTCACAGTCTCTTATGGCTACACCTTC. The chain joins TRBV28 to TRBJ1-2; no clear D. This CDR3 has 15 residues. CDR1 and CDR2 (germline): MDHEN, SYDVKM. Trimming took off 3 bases at V and 5 bases at J, with 16 bases between the two ends.

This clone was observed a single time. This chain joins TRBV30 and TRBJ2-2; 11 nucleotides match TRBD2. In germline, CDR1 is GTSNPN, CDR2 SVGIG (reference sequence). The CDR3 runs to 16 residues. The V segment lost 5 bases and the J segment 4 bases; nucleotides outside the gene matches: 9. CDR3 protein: CAWSRLSGGVTGELFF. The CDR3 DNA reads TGTGCCTGGTCCAGACTTAGCGGGGGGGTCACCGGGGAGCTGTTTTTT.

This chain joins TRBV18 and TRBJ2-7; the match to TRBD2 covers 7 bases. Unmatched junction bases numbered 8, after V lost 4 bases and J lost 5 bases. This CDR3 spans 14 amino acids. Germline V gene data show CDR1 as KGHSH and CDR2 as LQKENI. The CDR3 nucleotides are TGTGCCAGCTCACTGACTAGCAGGCGCCACGAGCAGTACTTC. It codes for CASSLTSRRHEQYF.